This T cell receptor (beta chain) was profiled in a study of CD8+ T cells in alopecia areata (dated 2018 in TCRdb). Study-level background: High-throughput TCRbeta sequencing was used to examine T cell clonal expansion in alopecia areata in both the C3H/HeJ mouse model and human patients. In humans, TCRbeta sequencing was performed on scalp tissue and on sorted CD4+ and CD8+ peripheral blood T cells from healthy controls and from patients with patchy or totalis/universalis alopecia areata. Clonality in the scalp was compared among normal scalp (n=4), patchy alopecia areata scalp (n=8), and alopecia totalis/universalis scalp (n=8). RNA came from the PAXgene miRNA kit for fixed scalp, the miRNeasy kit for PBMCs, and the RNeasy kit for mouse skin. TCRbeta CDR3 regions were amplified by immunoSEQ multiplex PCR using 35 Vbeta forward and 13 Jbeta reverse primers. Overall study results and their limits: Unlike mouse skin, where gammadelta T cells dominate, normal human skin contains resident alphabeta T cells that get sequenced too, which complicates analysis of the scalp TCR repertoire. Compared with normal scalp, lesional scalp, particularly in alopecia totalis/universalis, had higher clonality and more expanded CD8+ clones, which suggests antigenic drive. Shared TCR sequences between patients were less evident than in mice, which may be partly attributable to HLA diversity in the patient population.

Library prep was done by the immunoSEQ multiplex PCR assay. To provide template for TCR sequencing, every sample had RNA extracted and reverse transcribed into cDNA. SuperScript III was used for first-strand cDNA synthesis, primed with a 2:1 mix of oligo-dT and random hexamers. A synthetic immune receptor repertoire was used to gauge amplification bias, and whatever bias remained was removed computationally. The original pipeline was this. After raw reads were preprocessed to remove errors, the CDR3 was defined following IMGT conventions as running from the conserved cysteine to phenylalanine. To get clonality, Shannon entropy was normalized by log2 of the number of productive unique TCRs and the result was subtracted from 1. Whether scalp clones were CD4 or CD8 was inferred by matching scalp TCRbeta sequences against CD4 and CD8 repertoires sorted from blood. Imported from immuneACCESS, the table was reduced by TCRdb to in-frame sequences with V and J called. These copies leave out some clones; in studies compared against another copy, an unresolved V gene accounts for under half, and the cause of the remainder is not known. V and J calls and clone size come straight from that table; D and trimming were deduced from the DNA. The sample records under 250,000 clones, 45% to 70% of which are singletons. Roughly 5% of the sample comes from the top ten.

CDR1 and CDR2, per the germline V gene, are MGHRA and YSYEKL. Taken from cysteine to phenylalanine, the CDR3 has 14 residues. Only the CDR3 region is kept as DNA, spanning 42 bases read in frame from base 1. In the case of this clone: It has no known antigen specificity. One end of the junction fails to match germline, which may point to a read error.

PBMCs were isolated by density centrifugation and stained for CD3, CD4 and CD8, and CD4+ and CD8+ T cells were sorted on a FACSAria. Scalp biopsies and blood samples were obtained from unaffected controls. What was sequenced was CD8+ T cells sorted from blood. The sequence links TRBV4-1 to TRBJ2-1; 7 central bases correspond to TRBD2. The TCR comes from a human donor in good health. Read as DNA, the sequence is TGCGCCAGCACCCAAGGCGGGGGATACAATGAGCAGTTCTTC. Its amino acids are CASTQGGGYNEQFF.